The source of this T cell receptor beta chain is a study of a mutant IDH1 vaccine in newly diagnosed glioma (dated by TCRdb to the early 2020s). In terms of the full investigation: Patients were given eight vaccinations, in weeks 1, 3, 5, 7, 11, 15, 19 and 23, which matched visits V03 through V10. Of the approximately 33 treated patients, approximately 62% were male and 37.5% were female, and the mean age was 40.4 years. Peripheral blood samples were drawn at six visits, namely V03 (baseline), V05, V07, V10, V12 and V13. Prior to enrollment, standard therapy consisting of radiotherapy alone, temozolomide alone, or radiochemotherapy with temozolomide had been administered to patients, with the combination being received by most patients. For exploratory analyses, under 30 treated patients had longitudinal TCRB deep sequencing done wherever samples were available. Vaccination was initiated 4-6 weeks after radiotherapy alone, or concurrently with temozolomide cycles in the chemotherapy-containing groups. Study-wide conclusions, independent of this receptor: Changes in the top peripheral T cell clonotypes picked up by TCRB sequencing did not appear to be linked to pseudoprogression. Vaccine-induced immune responses across multiple MHC alleles were detected in 93.3% of patients. The authors stated that sample limitations prevented analyses of patient blood samples from being reproduced. Availability determined which PBMC samples were chosen for TCRB deep sequencing.

In regard to this clone: The antigen this receptor binds is unknown. Nothing much larger sits one base from this clone, and base qualities are not available.

CDR1 and CDR2 (MDHEN, SYDVKM) derive from the germline V gene. Including cysteine and phenylalanine, the CDR3 has 13 amino acids. Just the 39-base CDR3 DNA is kept, in frame starting at base 1. Deletion took 10 bases off V and 0 bases off J, with a span of 13 bases between the germline ends. What the time point label conveys for this sample: week 11, during vaccination. Each vaccine dose, consisting of 300 ug of a 20-mer mutant IDH1 peptide in Montanide, was administered subcutaneously with topical imiquimod. The donors had newly diagnosed IDH1-mutant astrocytomas of WHO grade 3 or 4 that showed loss of nuclear ATRX. The samples were drawn from NOA16, a multicentre, single-arm, open-label phase I trial in Germany that tested a mutant IDH1 peptide vaccine in humans for the first time. Genomic DNA for TCRB sequencing was extracted from EDTA blood using the DNeasy Blood and Tissue Kit. Receptor amplification or capture employed the immunoSEQ multiplex PCR assay. Rearranged TCR beta chain sequences were amplified with the hsTCRB Kit following the manufacturer's protocol. TCRB libraries were sequenced on an Illumina MiSeq. Under the source paper's analysis protocol: The kit vendor's proprietary platform handled demultiplexing, trimming and gene mapping. This immuneACCESS table, as held by TCRdb, lists in-frame sequences with V and J called but not all clones. Of the missing ones, under half trace to an unresolved V gene in checked studies; the others have no known cause. D and trimming come from the DNA, and the V and J calls and clone size come from that table. The sample profile shows about 64,000 clones; 65% to 85% of them were found once. The ten largest clones add up to about 8.2% of the sample.

The origin of this receptor is a woman in her fifties or sixties with glioma. Sample: PBMCs, taken from a glioma patient whose treatment included an IDH1 peptide vaccine. Recombination joined TRBV28 with TRBJ2-7, with the D gene not confidently named. Here the CDR3 is given as CATLRTASYEQYF. The DNA sequence reads TGTGCCACCCTTAGAACAGCCTCCTACGAGCAGTACTTC.